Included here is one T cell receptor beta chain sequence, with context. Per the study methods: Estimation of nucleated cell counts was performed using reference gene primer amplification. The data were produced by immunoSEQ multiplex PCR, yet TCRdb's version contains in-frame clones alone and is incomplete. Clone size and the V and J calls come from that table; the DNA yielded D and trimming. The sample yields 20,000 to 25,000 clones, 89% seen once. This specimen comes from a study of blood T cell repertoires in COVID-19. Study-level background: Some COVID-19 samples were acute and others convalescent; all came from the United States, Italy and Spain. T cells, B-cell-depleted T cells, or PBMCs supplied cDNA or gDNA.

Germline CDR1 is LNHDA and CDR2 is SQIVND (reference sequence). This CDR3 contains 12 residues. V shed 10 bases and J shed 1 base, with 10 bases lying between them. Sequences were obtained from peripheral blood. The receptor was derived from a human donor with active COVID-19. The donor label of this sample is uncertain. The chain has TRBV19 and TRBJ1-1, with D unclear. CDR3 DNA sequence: TGTGCCACTACCTTTGGGAACACTGAAGCTTTCTTT. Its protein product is CATTFGNTEAFF.